A selection of T cell receptor beta chains follows, all from one sample in a study of cytomegalovirus exposure and HLA in healthy donors. TCRdb's table, derived via immunoSEQ multiplex PCR, lists solely in-frame clones and lacks some. The table lists roughly 150,000 clones, 70% to 90% of them singletons, with around 2.1% in the top ten. The sequenced sample consisted of PBMCs. These receptors all come from a woman under 30 in good health and CMV-seronegative. Each CDR3 is given with its conserved first and last residue. A D gene is named only where the DNA matches it firmly. Rows may omit the clone size; those that give it use once, few, many or a size class.

clone_size | j_call | d_call | v_call | cdr3_nt | cdr3_aa
- | TRBJ1-1 | - | TRBV7-9 | TGTGCCAGCAGCCCGGAGACAGGGAACACTGAAGCTTTCTTT | CASSPETGNTEAFF
- | TRBJ1-2 | - | TRBV27 | TGTGCCAGCAGGGCCTGGCGGCCAGACCCCTATGGCTACACCTTC | CASRAWRPDPYGYTF
- | TRBJ2-7 | - | TRBV19 | TGTGCCAGTAGACAGGGAGAAGACGAGCAGTACTTC | CASRQGEDEQYF
- | TRBJ1-1 | TRBD1 | TRBV27 | TGTGCCACCAAACAGGGGGGAGGTCGCACTGAAGCTTTCTTT | CATKQGGGRTEAFF
- | TRBJ2-1 | TRBD1 | TRBV5-4 | TGTGCCAGCGGACAGGGGGTGGTTAAGGATGAGCAGTTCTTC | CASGQGVVKDEQFF
- | TRBJ2-1 | TRBD1 | TRBV7-2 | TGTGCCAGCAGCTTTCTGGACAGGGGGAACGTCTTC | CASSFLDRGNVF
- | TRBJ1-2 | - | TRBV5-1 | TGCGCCAGCAGCCCGCGGGACGGAACTAACTATGGCTACACCTTC | CASSPRDGTNYGYTF
- | TRBJ1-1 | TRBD1 | TRBV4-2 | TGTGCCAGCAGCCAACCGGCCCGACAGGGGGCTGAAGCTTTCTTT | CASSQPARQGAEAFF
- | TRBJ1-1 | TRBD1 | TRBV7-8 | TGTGCCAGCAGGTCCGGGACAGGGGGAGGCACTGAAGCTTTCTTT | CASRSGTGGGTEAFF
- | TRBJ2-5 | TRBD1 | TRBV5-6 | TGTGCCAGCAGGGTGGGACAGATATCGGGTTTGCAAGAGACCCAGTACTTC | CASRVGQISGLQETQYF
- | TRBJ1-5 | TRBD1 | TRBV4-3 | TGCGCCAGCAGCCTTTCGGACAGGAAAAATCAGCCCCAGCATTTT | CASSLSDRKNQPQHF
- | TRBJ1-2 | TRBD1 | TRBV5-6 | TGTGCCAGCAGCTTCGACAGGGTTGGCGGCTACACCTTC | CASSFDRVGGYTF
- | TRBJ2-1 | TRBD2 | TRBV9 | TGTGCCAGCAGCGTAGCGGTAGCGGGGCGCAATGAGCAGTTCTTC | CASSVAVAGRNEQFF
- | TRBJ1-2 | TRBD1 | TRBV6-5 | TGTGCCAGCAGTTACAAGGGGGCGCGGGTAATCTATGGCTACACCTTC | CASSYKGARVIYGYTF
- | TRBJ2-3 | - | TRBV7-6 | TGTGCCAGCAGCTTAGTCTTCGGGAGAAGCACAGATACGCAGTATTTT | CASSLVFGRSTDTQYF
- | TRBJ1-5 | - | TRBV5-1 | TGCGCCAGCAGCTTCGGACAAAATCAGCCCCAGCATTTT | CASSFGQNQPQHF
once | TRBJ2-5 | TRBD1 | TRBV5-1 | TGCGCCAGCAGTTCCCCGTCCGGGACAGAAGAGACCCAGTACTTC | CASSSPSGTEETQYF
- | TRBJ1-4 | TRBD1 | TRBV4-1 | TGCGCCAGCAGCCAAGAGGACAGGACAGGGTGGGAAAAACTGTTTTTT | CASSQEDRTGWEKLFF
few | TRBJ1-2 | - | TRBV29-1 | TGCAGCGTTGAGGAGAATAGTTATGGCTACACCTTC | CSVEENSYGYTF
once | TRBJ2-7 | TRBD1 | TRBV14 | TGTGCCAGCAGCCAAGATCGGGACAGAGGATCCTACGAGCAGTACTTC | CASSQDRDRGSYEQYF
- | TRBJ2-7 | - | TRBV6-5 | TGTGCCAGCAGTTACAAGCAGGAATTGACCTACGAGCAGTACTTC | CASSYKQELTYEQYF
- | TRBJ2-2 | - | TRBV18 | TGTGCCAGCTCCCCCGGGGGACGGAACACCGGGGAGCTGTTTTTT | CASSPGGRNTGELFF
- | TRBJ2-7 | - | TRBV7-9 | TGTGCCAGCAGCTCCTCCGGGACTTTAATTAACGAGCAGTACTTC | CASSSSGTLINEQYF
once | TRBJ2-3 | TRBD2 | TRBV2 | TGTGCCAGTGAGCGGGGGGGGGCAGATACGCAGTATTTT | CASERGGADTQYF
- | TRBJ2-5 | - | TRBV29-1 | TGCAGCGTTGAGGGCGGGGGCACTCAAGAGACCCAGTACTTC | CSVEGGGTQETQYF
- | TRBJ2-6 | TRBD1 | TRBV4-3 | TGCGCCAGCAGCCGGGACAGGCGCTCTGGGGCCAACGTCCTGACTTTC | CASSRDRRSGANVLTF
- | TRBJ2-1 | - | TRBV10-3 | TGTGCCATCAAAGGGAGTCGGTACAATGAGCAGTTCTTC | CAIKGSRYNEQFF
- | TRBJ2-7 | TRBD2 | TRBV5-1 | TGCGCCAGCAGCACGGGACTAGCGGGAGTCTACGAGCAGTACTTC | CASSTGLAGVYEQYF
- | TRBJ2-7 | - | TRBV15 | TGTGCCACCAGTCCGAGAGGAGACCGGGCGGGGTACGAGCAGTACTTC | CATSPRGDRAGYEQYF
- | TRBJ2-7 | - | TRBV29-1 | TGCAGCGTTGAAACAGGACGCTCCTACGAGCAGTACTTC | CSVETGRSYEQYF
- | TRBJ1-4 | TRBD1 | TRBV4-3 | TGCGCCAGCTCGCCCTCGGGACAGGGCCATGAAAAACTGTTTTTT | CASSPSGQGHEKLFF
- | TRBJ2-2 | TRBD1 | TRBV6-5 | TGTGCCAGCAGAGGGACAGCGAACACCGGGGAGCTGTTTTTT | CASRGTANTGELFF
- | TRBJ1-1 | - | TRBV6-1 | TGTGCCAGCAGTGAAGCGTTAGGCAGGCCGAACACTGAAGCTTTCTTT | CASSEALGRPNTEAFF
- | TRBJ2-7 | TRBD2 | TRBV5-1 | TGCGCCAGCAGCTTGCGGCAGGGAGGGCCCTACGAGCAGTACTTC | CASSLRQGGPYEQYF
- | TRBJ2-7 | TRBD2 | TRBV7-9 | TGTGCCAGCAGCTTAGTGGGAGGGTGGGGCTACGAGCAGTACTTC | CASSLVGGWGYEQYF
once | TRBJ2-7 | TRBD2 | TRBV12-5 | TGTGCTAGTGGTTTACGAGCGGGAGTCGATAACGAGCAGTACTTC | CASGLRAGVDNEQYF
- | TRBJ2-7 | TRBD1 | TRBV7-9 | TGTGCCAGCAACACCGGGACAGGGGATGAGCAGTACTTC | CASNTGTGDEQYF
- | TRBJ1-5 | TRBD1 | TRBV23-1 | TGCGCCAGCAGTCAATCAGGAGGGGGCAGCAATCAGCCCCAGCATTTT | CASSQSGGGSNQPQHF
- | TRBJ1-2 | - | TRBV18 | TGTGCCAGCACGTCACAGGGCGGACAAAACGGCTACACCTTC | CASTSQGGQNGYTF
- | TRBJ2-7 | - | TRBV4-3 | TGCGCCAGCAGCCAAACACTCCCCGAGGAGACGACCGCTTGGGTCCACGAGCAGTACTTC | CASSQTLPEETTAWVHEQYF
- | TRBJ2-1 | - | TRBV7-3 | TGTGCCAGCAGCTTACAGTCCCCCAGCTCCTACAATGAGCAGTTCTTC | CASSLQSPSSYNEQFF
once | TRBJ1-4 | - | TRBV9 | TGTGCCAGCAGCGTAGGGGCAGAGAATGAAAAACTGTTTTTT | CASSVGAENEKLFF
- | TRBJ1-1 | TRBD1 | TRBV19 | TGTGCCAGTAGTATGACAGGGCGGGACACTGAAGCTTTCTTT | CASSMTGRDTEAFF
- | TRBJ2-1 | TRBD2 | TRBV5-1 | TGCGCCAGCAGGGAAACCGGGACTAGCGGGGTCTCCTACAATGAGCAGTTCTTC | CASRETGTSGVSYNEQFF
- | TRBJ1-1 | TRBD1 | TRBV5-1 | TGCGCCAGCAGCTCCACAGCCGGGACAGGGGGGACTGAAGCTTTCTTT | CASSSTAGTGGTEAFF
- | TRBJ2-7 | TRBD2 | TRBV5-1 | TGCGCCAGCAGTGCTAGCGGGGCCTCCTACGAGCAGTACTTC | CASSASGASYEQYF
few | TRBJ1-5 | - | TRBV7-2 | TGTGCCAGCAGCTTAGACCCTCGGAGGCCCCAGCATTTT | CASSLDPRRPQHF
- | TRBJ1-2 | - | TRBV18 | TGTGCCAGCTCACCACCGCAGGGCAGCTATGGCTACACCTTC | CASSPPQGSYGYTF
- | TRBJ1-1 | TRBD1 | TRBV10-3 | TGTGCCAGTACGGTCCAGGGGGAAACTGAAGCTTTCTTT | CASTVQGETEAFF
- | TRBJ2-5 | - | TRBV19 | TGTGCCAGTAGTATTAGGAGGGCGGAAGAGACCCAGTACTTC | CASSIRRAEETQYF
- | TRBJ2-7 | TRBD1 | TRBV10-3 | TGTGCCATCAGTGATGGGAGACAGGGGGGGGAGCAGTACTTC | CAISDGRQGGEQYF
- | TRBJ2-5 | TRBD1 | TRBV9 | TGTGCCAGCAGCGTGGGACAGCAAGAGACCCAGTACTTC | CASSVGQQETQYF
once | TRBJ2-3 | TRBD2 | TRBV29-1 | TGCAGCGTTGTATTATGGCGGGAGGGGGCAGATACGCAGTATTTT | CSVVLWREGADTQYF
- | TRBJ1-2 | - | TRBV19 | TGTGCCAGTAGCCACCGGTCCACCTATGGCTACACCTTC | CASSHRSTYGYTF
once | TRBJ1-2 | - | TRBV7-9 | TGTGCCAGCAGCTTAGTGGATGCGGACTATGGCTACACCTTC | CASSLVDADYGYTF
- | TRBJ2-1 | - | TRBV9 | TGTGCCAGCAGCGTTCTAGAGGGCTACAATGAGCAGTTCTTC | CASSVLEGYNEQFF
- | TRBJ2-3 | TRBD2 | TRBV2 | TGTGCCAGCAGTGCACTCTCAGGACTAGCGGGAGCCGATACGCAGTATTTT | CASSALSGLAGADTQYF
- | TRBJ2-7 | TRBD1 | TRBV7-9 | TGTGCCAGCAGCGATACAGGGGAGACGACCTACGAGCAGTACTTC | CASSDTGETTYEQYF
once | TRBJ1-5 | - | TRBV6-1 | TGTGCCAGCAGTGATTTTGGGCAGGCGAAAAATCAGCCCCAGCATTTT | CASSDFGQAKNQPQHF